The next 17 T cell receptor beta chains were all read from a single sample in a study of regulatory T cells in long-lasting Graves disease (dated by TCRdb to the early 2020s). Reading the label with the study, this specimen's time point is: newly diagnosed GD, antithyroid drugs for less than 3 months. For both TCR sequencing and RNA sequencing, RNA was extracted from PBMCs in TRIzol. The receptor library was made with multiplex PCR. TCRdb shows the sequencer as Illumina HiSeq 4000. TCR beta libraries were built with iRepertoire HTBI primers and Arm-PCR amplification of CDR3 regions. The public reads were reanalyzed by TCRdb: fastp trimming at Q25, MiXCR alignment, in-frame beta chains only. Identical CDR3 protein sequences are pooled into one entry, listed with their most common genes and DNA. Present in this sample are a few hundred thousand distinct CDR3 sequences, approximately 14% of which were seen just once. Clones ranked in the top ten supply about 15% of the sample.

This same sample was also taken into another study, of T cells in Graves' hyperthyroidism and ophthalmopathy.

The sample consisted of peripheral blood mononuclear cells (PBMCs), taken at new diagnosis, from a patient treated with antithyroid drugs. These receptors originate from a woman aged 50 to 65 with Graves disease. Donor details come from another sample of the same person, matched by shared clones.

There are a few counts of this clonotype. The CDR3 bases are TGCAGTGTTCCGGACAGGGGCGGCACTGAAGCTTTCTTT. This sequence encodes CSVPDRGGTEAFF. The rearrangement joins TRBV20-1 to TRBJ1-1; 9 bases map to TRBD1. Trimming removed 7 bases from V and 4 bases from J; junction bases left unmatched: 7. CDR3 length: 13 residues. Per germline, CDR1 DFQATT and CDR2 SNEGSKA (reference sequence).

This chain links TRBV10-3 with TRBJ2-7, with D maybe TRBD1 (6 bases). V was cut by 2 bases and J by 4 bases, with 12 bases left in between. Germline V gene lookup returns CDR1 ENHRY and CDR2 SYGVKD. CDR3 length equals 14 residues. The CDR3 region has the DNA TGTGCCATCAGTGAGCTTACAGGGAGTTACGAGCAGTACTTC. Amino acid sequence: CAISELTGSYEQYF.

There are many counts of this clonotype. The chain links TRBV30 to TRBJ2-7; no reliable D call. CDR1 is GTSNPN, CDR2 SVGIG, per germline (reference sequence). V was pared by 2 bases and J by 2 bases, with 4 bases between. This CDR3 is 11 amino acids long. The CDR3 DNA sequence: TGTGCCTGGAGTTTAGCCTACGAGCAGTACTTC. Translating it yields CAWSLAYEQYF.

For the CDR3, the DNA is TGCGCCAGCGGACGACAACCTTACAATGAGCAGTTCTTC. Translated: CASGRQPYNEQFF. This chain links TRBV5-1 with TRBJ2-1; D uncertain. With 7 bases removed from V and 4 bases from J, the gap between germline ends came to 12 bases. This CDR3 contains 13 residues. Germline CDR1 is SGHRS and CDR2 is YFSETQ.

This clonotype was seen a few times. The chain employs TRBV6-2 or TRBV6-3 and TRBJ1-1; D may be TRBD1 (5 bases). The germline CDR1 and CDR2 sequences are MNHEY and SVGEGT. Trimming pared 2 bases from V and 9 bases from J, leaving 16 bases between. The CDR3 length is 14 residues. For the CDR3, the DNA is TGTGCCAGCAGTTACGGCCGACTCCGGGGACAAGCTTTCTTT. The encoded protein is CASSYGRLRGQAFF.

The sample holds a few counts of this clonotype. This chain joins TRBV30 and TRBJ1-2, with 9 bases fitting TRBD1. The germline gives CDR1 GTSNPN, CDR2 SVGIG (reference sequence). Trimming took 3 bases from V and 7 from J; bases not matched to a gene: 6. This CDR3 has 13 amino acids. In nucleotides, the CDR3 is TGTGCCTGGAGACCTACAGGGGGCATTGGCTACACCTTC. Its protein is CAWRPTGGIGYTF.

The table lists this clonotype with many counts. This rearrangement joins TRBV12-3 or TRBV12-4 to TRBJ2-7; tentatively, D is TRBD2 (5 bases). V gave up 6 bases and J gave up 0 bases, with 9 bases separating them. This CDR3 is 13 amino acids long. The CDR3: CASSQRSSYEQYF. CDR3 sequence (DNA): TGTGCCAGCAGCCAGCGGAGCTCCTACGAGCAGTACTTC.

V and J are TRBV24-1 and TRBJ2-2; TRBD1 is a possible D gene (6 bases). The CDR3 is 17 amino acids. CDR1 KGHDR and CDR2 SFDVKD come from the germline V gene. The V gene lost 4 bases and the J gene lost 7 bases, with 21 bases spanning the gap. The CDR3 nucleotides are TGTGCCACCAGTGACCCAGACAGGTCCCCGTGGAGCGGGGAGCTGTTTTTT. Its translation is CATSDPDRSPWSGELFF.

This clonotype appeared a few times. CDR3 coding DNA: TGCGCCAGCAGCCAACTAGTAGGCACTGGAAACACCATATATTTT. It codes for CASSQLVGTGNTIYF. The chain employs TRBV4-1 and TRBJ1-3; D not resolved. V was cut by 2 bases and J by 2 bases, with 10 bases left in between. Germline V gene lookup returns CDR1 MGHRA and CDR2 YSYEKL. CDR3 length: 15 residues.

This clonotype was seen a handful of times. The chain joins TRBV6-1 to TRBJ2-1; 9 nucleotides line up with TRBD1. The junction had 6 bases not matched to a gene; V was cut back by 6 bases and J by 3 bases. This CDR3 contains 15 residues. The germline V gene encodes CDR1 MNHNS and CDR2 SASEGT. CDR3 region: CASSKGQGGYNEQFF. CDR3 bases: TGTGCCAGCAGCAAGGGACAGGGAGGCTACAATGAGCAGTTCTTC.

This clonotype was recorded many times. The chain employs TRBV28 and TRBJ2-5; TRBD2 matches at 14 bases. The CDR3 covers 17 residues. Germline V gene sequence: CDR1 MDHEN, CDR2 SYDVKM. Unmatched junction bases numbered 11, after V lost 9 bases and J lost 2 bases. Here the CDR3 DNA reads TGTGCCAGTAGCCCGGGACTAGCGGGAGAAGGGCAAGAGACCCAGTACTTC. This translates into CASSPGLAGEGQETQYF.

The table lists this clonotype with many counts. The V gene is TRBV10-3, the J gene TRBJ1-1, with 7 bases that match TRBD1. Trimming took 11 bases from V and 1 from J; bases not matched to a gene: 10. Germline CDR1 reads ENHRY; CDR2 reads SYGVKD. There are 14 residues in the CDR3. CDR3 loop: CAASKGARNTEAFF. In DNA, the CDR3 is TGTGCCGCCAGTAAGGGGGCAAGGAACACTGAAGCTTTCTTT.

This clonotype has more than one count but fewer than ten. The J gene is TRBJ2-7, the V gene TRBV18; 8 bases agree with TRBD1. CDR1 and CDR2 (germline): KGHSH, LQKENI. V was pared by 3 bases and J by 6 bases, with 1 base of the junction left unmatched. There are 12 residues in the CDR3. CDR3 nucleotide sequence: TGTGCCAGCTCACCCGACAGGGGCGAGCAGTACTTC. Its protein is CASSPDRGEQYF.

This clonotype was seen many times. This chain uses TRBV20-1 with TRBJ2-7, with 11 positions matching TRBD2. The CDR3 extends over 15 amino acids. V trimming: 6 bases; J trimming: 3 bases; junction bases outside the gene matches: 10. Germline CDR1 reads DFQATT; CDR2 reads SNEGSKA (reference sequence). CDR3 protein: CSALLGTSGVYEQYF. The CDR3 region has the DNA TGCAGTGCACTACTAGGGACTAGCGGAGTCTACGAGCAGTACTTC.

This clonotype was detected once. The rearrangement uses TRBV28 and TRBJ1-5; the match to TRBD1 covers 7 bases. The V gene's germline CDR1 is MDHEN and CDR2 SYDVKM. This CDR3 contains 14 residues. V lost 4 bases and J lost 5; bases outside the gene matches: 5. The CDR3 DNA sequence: TGTGCCAGCAGTTACTCCGGGACAGATCAGCCCCAGCATTTT. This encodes CASSYSGTDQPQHF.

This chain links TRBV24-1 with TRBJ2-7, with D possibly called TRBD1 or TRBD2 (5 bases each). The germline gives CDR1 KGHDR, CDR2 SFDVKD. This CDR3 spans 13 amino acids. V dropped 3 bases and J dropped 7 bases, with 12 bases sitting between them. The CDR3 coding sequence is TGTGCCACCAGTGATGCCCGGGGCATGGAGCAGTACTTC. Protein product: CATSDARGMEQYF.

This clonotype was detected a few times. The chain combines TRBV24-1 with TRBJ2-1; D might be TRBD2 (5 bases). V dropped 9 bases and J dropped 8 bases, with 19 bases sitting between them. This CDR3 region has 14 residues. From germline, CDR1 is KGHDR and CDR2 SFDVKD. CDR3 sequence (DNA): TGTGCCACCTCTCGGGAAGGGTACAACGATGAGCAGTTCTTC. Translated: CATSREGYNDEQFF.